Presented here are 5 T cell receptor beta chains from one specimen sequenced in a study of beta chain features in type 1 diabetes. Their cognate antigens are unknown. Points from the study as a whole: Type 1 diabetes patients had moderately but significantly shorter TCRB CDR3s in all four CD4+ subsets.

TCRB transcripts that were expressed got sequenced, as all of the isolated RNA had been reverse transcribed. The assay was immunoSEQ multiplex PCR, and TCRdb's table has in-frame clones only and misses some. The sample consists of about 740,000 clones, 13% of them appearing once. The sequencing input was naive CD4+ T cells from blood. The receptors were gathered from a man between 18 and 35 years old with type 1 diabetes.

The sample holds a few counts of this clone. The V call is TRBV27, the J call TRBJ1-6; no reliable D call. Germline V CDR1 and CDR2: MNHEY, SMNVEV (reference sequence). Trimming removed 0 bases from V and 8 bases from J, with 11 bases in between. The CDR3 consists of 15 residues. This CDR3 reads CASSLSTNTHSPLHF. CDR3 sequence (DNA): TGTGCCAGCAGTTTATCGACCAATACCCATTCACCCCTCCACTTT.

The genes are TRBV30 and TRBJ1-4, with 8 bases aligning to TRBD1. This CDR3 has 16 amino acids. The germline V gene encodes CDR1 GTSNPN and CDR2 SVGIG (reference sequence). V shed 0 bases, J shed 5 bases, and the junction held 8 bases outside the gene matches. CDR3 sequence: CAWSVARTGLNEKLFF. The CDR3 DNA is TGTGCCTGGAGTGTGGCCCGGACAGGGCTAAATGAAAAACTGTTTTTT.

For this clone: The sample holds other DNA sequences that translate to the same CDR3. The rearrangement links TRBV18 to TRBJ2-7, with D possibly being TRBD1 (6 bases). The CDR3 has 15 residues. Germline V lookup: CDR1 KGHSH, CDR2 LQKENI. Between the trimmed V and J ends, which lost 3 bases and 0 bases, there was a span of 12 bases. The CDR3 reads CASSPGQGISYEQYF. In DNA, the CDR3 is TGTGCCAGCTCACCCGGCCAGGGGATCTCCTACGAGCAGTACTTC.

This clone was seen a few times. The chain joins TRBV6-5 to TRBJ2-1; 11 nucleotides agree with TRBD2. V was pared by 6 bases and J by 10 bases, with 11 bases of the junction left unmatched. Germline-derived CDR1 and CDR2 are MNHEY and SVGAGI. The length of the CDR3 is 15 residues. CDR3 bases: TGTGCCAGCAGATCTTTAGCGGGGGGGTCTTGGGAGCAGTTCTTC. Translation gives CASRSLAGGSWEQFF.

This clone was recorded a few times. The rearrangement uses TRBV7-8 and TRBJ1-5; D is uncertain. V lost 3 bases and J 2 bases, leaving 14 bases between the germline ends. Germline V gives CDR1 SGHVS, CDR2 FQNEAQ. The CDR3 has 16 amino acids. The CDR3 here is CASSLASRVGNQPQHF. The CDR3 DNA is TGTGCCAGCAGCTTGGCCTCTCGGGTGGGCAATCAGCCCCAGCATTTT.